The rows below give T cell receptor beta chains drawn from one sample of a study of cytomegalovirus exposure and HLA in healthy donors. Only in-frame clones appear in the TCRdb table, and some are missing; sequencing was by immunoSEQ multiplex PCR. The profile shows about 280,000 clones, 70% to 90% of them singletons. The sample consisted of PBMCs. These receptors were obtained from a woman aged 18 to 35 in good health and CMV-seronegative. CDR3s include the opening cysteine and the closing phenylalanine or tryptophan. D genes are given only for firm matches. For some rows the clone size is stated as once, few or many, or as a class when expanded; others skip it.

>.|TRBJ1-3|TRBV7-3|.
CASSSSSVSGNTIYF
TGTGCCAGCAGCTCCAGTTCAGTCTCTGGAAACACCATATATTTT
>.|TRBJ1-5|TRBV5-1|TRBD1
CASSHGQGNQPQHF
TGCGCCAGCAGCCACGGACAGGGGAATCAGCCCCAGCATTTT
>.|TRBJ2-5|TRBV6-1|TRBD2
CASRRASGGQETQYF
TGTGCCAGCAGGAGGGCTAGCGGGGGACAAGAGACCCAGTACTTC
>once|TRBJ1-1|TRBV5-1|.
CASSTQGVGTEAFF
TGCGCCAGCAGCACTCAGGGCGTTGGCACTGAAGCTTTCTTT
>.|TRBJ1-3|TRBV19|TRBD1
CASSSPGGPGNTIYF
TGTGCCAGTAGTTCCCCAGGGGGGCCTGGAAACACCATATATTTT
>.|TRBJ1-2|TRBV27|.
CASSHLQDDPHGYTF
TGTGCCAGCAGTCACCTACAGGACGACCCTCATGGCTACACCTTC
>.|TRBJ2-5|TRBV9|.
CASSVGGGTYQETQYF
TGTGCCAGCAGCGTAGGGGGGGGCACTTACCAAGAGACCCAGTACTTC
>.|TRBJ1-3|TRBV30|.
CAWSPLVAGNTIYF
TGTGCCTGGAGTCCTTTAGTAGCTGGAAACACCATATATTTT
>.|TRBJ2-1|TRBV6-5|TRBD1
CASSRQGANEQFF
TGTGCCAGCAGTAGACAGGGGGCCAATGAGCAGTTCTTC
>.|TRBJ1-4|TRBV5-1|.
CASARGRNEKLFF
TGCGCCAGCGCTCGTGGGAGGAATGAAAAACTGTTTTTT
>.|TRBJ2-2|TRBV7-9|.
CASSWGPTGELFF
TGTGCCAGCAGCTGGGGGCCGACCGGGGAGCTGTTTTTT
>.|TRBJ2-3|TRBV9|TRBD2
CASSGRVSGTSGTDTQYF
TGTGCCAGCAGTGGAAGAGTGAGCGGGACTAGCGGGACAGATACGCAGTATTTT
>.|TRBJ2-7|TRBV27|TRBD1
CASSWGQGAYEQYF
TGTGCCAGCAGTTGGGGACAGGGGGCGTACGAGCAGTACTTC
>.|TRBJ1-6|TRBV7-3|TRBD1
CASSLTWDRGSPLHF
TGTGCCAGCAGCTTAACGTGGGACAGGGGCTCACCCCTCCACTTT
>.|TRBJ2-3|TRBV18|.
CASSRTGTDTQYF
TGTGCCAGCTCACGCACTGGCACAGATACGCAGTATTTT
>.|TRBJ2-7|TRBV7-9|.
CSSSFGGASYEQYF
TGTTCCAGCAGCTTCGGCGGGGCGTCCTACGAGCAGTACTTC
>.|TRBJ2-1|TRBV9|TRBD2
CASSVTYSGGLNNEQFF
TGTGCCAGCAGCGTAACCTATAGCGGGGGCCTTAACAATGAGCAGTTCTTC
>.|TRBJ2-3|TRBV5-1|TRBD2
CASSYRGGHEDTQYF
TGCGCCAGCAGCTACCGGGGGGGCCATGAAGATACGCAGTATTTT
>.|TRBJ2-7|TRBV19|.
CASSGGILYEQYF
TGTGCCAGTAGTGGGGGGATTCTGTACGAGCAGTACTTC
>.|TRBJ1-2|TRBV23-1|.
CASSPSGSLPSYGYTF
TGCGCCAGCAGTCCGTCGGGGAGCTTGCCCTCCTATGGCTACACCTTC
>.|TRBJ1-5|TRBV2|.
CASEERDLPYQPQHF
TGTGCCAGCGAGGAAAGGGACTTACCATATCAGCCCCAGCATTTT
>.|TRBJ2-3|TRBV15|.
CATSRDGGVTSTDTQYF
TGTGCCACCAGCAGAGATGGAGGCGTAACTAGCACAGATACGCAGTATTTT
>.|TRBJ2-3|TRBV7-9|TRBD2
CASSLGLADTDTQYF
TGTGCCAGCAGCTTGGGACTAGCGGACACAGATACGCAGTATTTT
>.|TRBJ2-7|TRBV9|.
CASSPGLRQYEQYF
TGTGCCAGCAGCCCCGGACTGAGACAATACGAGCAGTACTTC
>.|TRBJ2-7|TRBV6-5|TRBD1
CASTGQGPYEQYF
TGTGCCAGCACGGGACAGGGTCCCTACGAGCAGTACTTC
>once|TRBJ2-7|TRBV13|.
CASSSGRGSYEQYF
TGTGCCAGCAGCTCCGGGAGAGGCTCCTACGAGCAGTACTTC
>.|TRBJ1-4|TRBV6-6|TRBD1
CASRQSRDRGYEEFF
TGTGCCAGCAGACAATCCCGGGACAGGGGTTATGAGGAGTTTTTT
>.|TRBJ2-1|TRBV7-9|TRBD1
CASSPPGQGTNEQFF
TGTGCCAGCAGCCCTCCGGGACAGGGGACTAATGAGCAGTTCTTC
>.|TRBJ2-5|TRBV5-1|.
CASSLVAGSQETQYF
TGCGCCAGCAGCTTGGTCGCGGGGTCCCAAGAGACCCAGTACTTC
>.|TRBJ2-3|TRBV9|TRBD2
CASTAGGSTDTQYF
TGTGCCAGCACGGCGGGGGGCAGCACAGATACGCAGTATTTT
>.|TRBJ2-7|TRBV6-6|TRBD1
CASSQPGQATYEQYF
TGTGCCAGCAGTCAACCGGGACAGGCGACCTACGAGCAGTACTTC
>.|TRBJ1-6|TRBV5-6|.
CASSLGQVWNSPLHF
TGTGCCAGCAGCTTGGGGCAGGTATGGAATTCACCCCTCCACTTT
>.|TRBJ1-5|TRBV27|.
CASSPRFLHSNQPQHF
TGTGCCAGCAGCCCTAGATTCTTACATAGCAATCAGCCCCAGCATTTT
>.|TRBJ1-5|TRBV21-1|.
CASSKALCSGPALSNQPQHF
TGTGCCAGCAGCAAAGCGCTTTGCTCGGGTCCGGCTCTGAGCAATCAGCCCCAGCATTTT
>.|TRBJ2-7|TRBV7-8|.
CASSPRPGLAYEQYF
TGTGCCAGCAGCCCTAGACCGGGACTCGCCTACGAGCAGTACTTC
>.|TRBJ1-4|TRBV5-1|.
CASSSQGEKLFF
TGCGCCAGCAGCTCCCAGGGTGAAAAACTGTTTTTT
>.|TRBJ2-1|TRBV7-9|.
CASSLGLRGIYNEQFF
TGTGCCAGCAGCTTGGGTCTCCGGGGGATCTACAATGAGCAGTTCTTC
>.|TRBJ2-7|TRBV5-1|TRBD1
CASSLEGTGGHEQYF
TGCGCCAGCAGCTTGGAGGGGACAGGGGGCCACGAGCAGTACTTC